A selection of T cell receptor beta chains follows, all from one sample in a study of T-cell memory formation after mild COVID-19. TCRdb passed the 5' RACE reads through MiXCR, listing each CDR3 protein once. The sample lists some 280,000 distinct CDR3 sequences, under 20% occurring once. Sequencing used PBMCs or a T cell subset sorted from them (not recorded which). The receptor source for this set is a man in his late teens or twenties who had mild COVID-19 (a few samples of this study predate the infection). Cell type and time point are not known. Both conserved end residues are part of each CDR3.

J: TRBJ1-1; V: TRBV29-1; CDR3: CSVEDLNFPRARAFF
J: TRBJ1-2; V: TRBV3-1; CDR3: CASSLPGQHYGYTF
J: TRBJ2-1; V: TRBV12-2; CDR3: CASRLADRDFMHEQFF
J: TRBJ2-1; V: TRBV14; CDR3: CASSQEWGRTYNEQFF
J: TRBJ1-4; V: TRBV12-3/TRBV12-4; CDR3: CASSGLPNEKLFF
J: TRBJ2-5; V: TRBV7-9; CDR3: CATQRGARGEETQYF
J: TRBJ2-4; V: TRBV15; CDR3: CATSRDVTEGKNIQYF
J: TRBJ1-1; V: TRBV11-2; CDR3: CASSPIHGKGNTEAFF
J: TRBJ2-1; V: TRBV6-5; CDR3: CASRLGSGPYNEQFF
J: TRBJ2-1; V: TRBV11-2; CDR3: CASSYPLLAGGPPEQFF
J: TRBJ2-5; V: TRBV29-1; CDR3: CSGERVIGAETQYF
J: TRBJ2-3; V: TRBV12-3/TRBV12-4; CDR3: CASSRFEDTQYF
J: TRBJ2-3; V: TRBV12-3/TRBV12-4; CDR3: CASSFSGGGSVDTQYF
J: TRBJ2-3; V: TRBV29-1; CDR3: CSLIFADTQYF
J: TRBJ2-5; V: TRBV4-2; CDR3: CASSQAGGAGYQETQYF
J: TRBJ2-2; V: TRBV5-4; CDR3: CASTPRTGELFF
J: TRBJ1-2; V: TRBV4-1; CDR3: CASSRGTGAYGYTF
J: TRBJ2-1; V: TRBV12-3/TRBV12-4; CDR3: CASSLRGGSLGNEQFF
J: TRBJ1-1; V: TRBV20-1; CDR3: CSARKRTEAFF
J: TRBJ2-3; V: TRBV9; CDR3: CASSGGLLTDTQYF
J: TRBJ2-5; V: TRBV6-1; CDR3: CASQRTGGLRGPQYF
J: TRBJ2-5; V: TRBV7-2; CDR3: CASTARGSGQGRGETQYF